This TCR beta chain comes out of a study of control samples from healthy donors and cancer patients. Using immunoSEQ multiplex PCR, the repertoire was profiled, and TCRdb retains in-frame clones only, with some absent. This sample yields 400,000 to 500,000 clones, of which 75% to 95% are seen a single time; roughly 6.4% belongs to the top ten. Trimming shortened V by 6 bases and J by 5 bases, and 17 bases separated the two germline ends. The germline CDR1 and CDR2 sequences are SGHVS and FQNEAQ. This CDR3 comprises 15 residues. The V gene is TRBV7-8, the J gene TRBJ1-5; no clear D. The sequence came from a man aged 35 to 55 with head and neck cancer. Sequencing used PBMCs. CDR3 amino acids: CASRLRVNGDQPQHF. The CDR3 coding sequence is TGTGCCAGCAGGCTTAGAGTAAACGGGGATCAGCCCCAGCATTTT.